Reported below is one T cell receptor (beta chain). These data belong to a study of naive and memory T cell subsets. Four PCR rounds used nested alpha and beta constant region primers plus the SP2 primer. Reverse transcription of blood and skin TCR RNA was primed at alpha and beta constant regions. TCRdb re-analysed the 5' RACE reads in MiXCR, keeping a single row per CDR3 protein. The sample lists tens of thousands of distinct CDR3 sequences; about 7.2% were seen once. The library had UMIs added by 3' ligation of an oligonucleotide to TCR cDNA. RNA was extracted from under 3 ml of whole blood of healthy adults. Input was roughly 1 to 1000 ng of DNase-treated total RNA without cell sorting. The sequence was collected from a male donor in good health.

CDR3 loop: CASSIQGLVPTYGYTF. In nucleotides, the CDR3 is TGTGCCAGTAGTATACAGGGACTAGTCCCCACCTATGGCTACACCTTC. The chain carries TRBV19 and TRBJ1-2; D might be TRBD1 (5 bases). Germline V lookup: CDR1 LNHDA, CDR2 SQIVND (reference sequence). Trimming cost V 2 bases and J 4 bases, with 17 bases left between them. CDR3 length equals 16 residues.